Listed here are 10 T cell receptor beta chains from one sample, sequenced in a study of blood T cell repertoires in COVID-19. Some clones are missing from TCRdb's copy, which holds only in-frame ones; the method was immunoSEQ multiplex PCR. The top ten clones hold approximately 5% of a sample with a few hundred thousand clones, 70% to 90% of them seen once. The source material was PBMCs or T cells enriched from blood (not recorded which). Receptor source: a woman aged 25-40 years who had recovered from COVID-19.

The V call is TRBV2, the J call TRBJ2-5, with TRBD1 as a possible D gene (6 bases). The CDR3 spans 12 residues. V was cut by 8 bases and J by 3 bases, with 10 bases left in between. Germline V gives CDR1 SNHLY, CDR2 FYNNEI. CDR3 protein: CASLRTEETQYF. The CDR3 DNA is TGTGCCAGCCTCCGGACAGAAGAGACCCAGTACTTC.

This clone showed up just a few times. The junction and the germline gene differ at one end; a read error may be behind it. The rearrangement joins TRBV30 to TRBJ1-1; maybe TRBD1 (6 bases). Germline values: CDR1 GTSNPN, CDR2 SVGIG (reference sequence). This CDR3 has 13 amino acids. CDR3 protein: CAGRGGGNTEAFF. In DNA form, the CDR3 reads TGTGCCGGGAGGGGAGGGGGGAACACTGAAGCTTTCTTT.

The chain uses TRBV5-1 and TRBJ1-6, with 7 nucleotides matching TRBD1. Germline CDR1 and CDR2: SGHRS and YFSETQ. The CDR3 contains 14 residues. J was trimmed by 5 bases and V by 7 bases; bases with no gene match: 6. The CDR3 sequence: CASAGTANNSPLHF. The DNA for the CDR3 is TGCGCCAGCGCCGGGACAGCTAATAATTCACCCCTCCACTTT. Looking up the rest from reference TRBV5-1 and TRBJ1-6 gives the full variable domain: KAGVTQTPRYLIKTRGQQVTLSCSPISGHRSVSWYQQTPGQGLQFLFEYFSETQRNKGNFPGRFSGRQFSNSRSEMNVSTLELGDSALYLCASAGTANNSPLHFGNGTRLTVT.

The gene calls are TRBV5-4 and TRBJ2-1; D is possibly TRBD2 (5 bases). Trimming cost V 4 bases and J 5 bases, with 16 bases left between them. Germline V gives CDR1 SGHNT, CDR2 YYREEE (reference sequence). This CDR3 is 15 amino acids long. The CDR3 nucleotides read TGTGCCAGCAGCGACTCCGGGATCTCAAACAATGAGCAGTTCTTC. This gives the protein CASSDSGISNNEQFF.

V and J are TRBV11-2 and TRBJ1-2; TRBD1 matches at 8 bases. This CDR3 is 13 amino acids long. J lost 7 bases, V lost 8 bases, and 9 bases had no gene match. Germline CDR1 reads SGHAT; CDR2 reads FQNNGV. The DNA of the CDR3 is TGTGCCAGCGGCTACGACAGGGGCGTTGGCTACACCTTC. Its protein product is CASGYDRGVGYTF.

This chain connects TRBV18 to TRBJ2-7, with D perhaps matching TRBD2 (7 bases). The CDR3 is 14 amino acids. V was trimmed by 3 bases and J by 4 bases, leaving 13 bases between them. The germline CDR1 and CDR2 sequences are KGHSH and LQKENI. CDR3 region: CASSPSRGAYEQYF. The CDR3 region has the DNA TGTGCCAGCTCACCCTCTCGGGGGGCTTACGAGCAGTACTTC.

This clone was found once. The chain recombines TRBV5-8 with TRBJ1-1; D gene unclear. The CDR3 totals 13 residues. V was pared by 2 bases and J by 0 bases, with 5 bases between. Germline assignment: CDR1 SGHTS and CDR2 YDEGEE. CDR3 sequence (DNA): TGTGCCAGCAGCTTCCGGGTGAACACTGAAGCTTTCTTT. It codes for CASSFRVNTEAFF.

This sequence joins TRBV18 and TRBJ1-1; 7 positions agree with TRBD1. With 5 bases clipped from V and 0 bases from J, the junction kept 3 bases outside the gene matches. Germline-derived CDR1 and CDR2 are KGHSH and LQKENI. This CDR3 is 14 amino acids long. Here the CDR3 DNA reads TGTGCCAGCTCAGCGGGACAGATGAACACTGAAGCTTTCTTT. Encoded protein: CASSAGQMNTEAFF.

The J gene is TRBJ1-2, the V gene TRBV6-6; 7 nucleotides match TRBD1. The CDR3 is 14 amino acids. Germline V CDR1 and CDR2: MNHNY, SVGAGI (reference sequence). The J segment lost 2 bases and the V segment lost 3 bases, leaving 3 bases of the junction unmatched. The CDR3 DNA reads TGTGCCAGCAGTTATAGGGGACAGAACTATGGCTACACCTTC. Protein sequence: CASSYRGQNYGYTF.

The genes are TRBV6-4 and TRBJ1-1; D may be TRBD1 (5 bases). Trimming shortened V by 4 bases and J by 8 bases, and 11 bases separated the two germline ends. This CDR3 is 12 amino acids long. CDR1 and CDR2 from the germline V gene are MRHNA and SNTAGT. The CDR3 region is CASSAGGGEAFF. CDR3 DNA sequence: TGTGCCAGCAGTGCCGGGGGAGGGGAAGCTTTCTTT.